One and the same sample provided the 19 T cell receptor beta chains below, sequenced in a study of cytomegalovirus exposure and HLA in healthy donors. The PCR contained 60 Vbeta and 13 Jbeta primers. The assay was immunoSEQ multiplex PCR, and TCRdb's table has in-frame clones only and misses some. The sample carries 130,000 to 150,000 clones, about 85% recorded once. Sequencing was performed on PBMCs. The receptor source for this set is a boy younger than 10 in good health and CMV-seronegative.

The V gene is TRBV4-1, the J gene TRBJ2-7; D uncertain. V lost 1 base, J lost 0 bases, and 7 bases lay in between. The CDR3 extends over 14 amino acids. Germline CDR1 is MGHRA and CDR2 is YSYEKL. CDR3 coding DNA: TGCGCCAGCAGCCAAGCCCGCAGCTCCTACGAGCAGTACTTC. This sequence encodes CASSQARSSYEQYF.

The V call is TRBV10-1, the J call TRBJ2-1; D might be TRBD1 (6 bases). Germline CDR1 WNHNN, CDR2 SYGVQD (reference sequence). V was pared by 9 bases and J by 8 bases, with 17 bases between. This CDR3 region has 13 residues. CDR3 DNA sequence: TGCGCCAGTGGGGGCCTCCCGCAAGATGAGCAGTTCTTC. It specifies CASGGLPQDEQFF.

The chain couples TRBV7-9 to TRBJ2-7; 9 bases are a match to TRBD1. CDR3 length: 15 residues. Germline lookup yields CDR1 SEHNR and CDR2 FQNEAQ (reference sequence). V was pared by 5 bases and J by 5 bases, with 10 bases of the junction left unmatched. The CDR3 reads CASSRSTGGYHEQYF. The CDR3 DNA reads TGTGCCAGCAGCCGGAGTACAGGGGGCTACCACGAGCAGTACTTC.

The J gene is TRBJ1-1, the V gene TRBV7-6; 8 bases are shared with TRBD1. The CDR3 totals 14 residues. CDR1 and CDR2 (germline): SGHVS, FNYEAQ. Losses at the gene ends were 4 bases for V and 3 bases for J; bases not matched to a gene: 4. CDR3 amino acids: CASSSTGGDTEAFF. In DNA form, the CDR3 reads TGTGCCAGCAGCTCCACAGGGGGGGACACTGAAGCTTTCTTT.

The chain couples TRBV25-1 to TRBJ1-6; TRBD1 matches at 7 bases. Per germline, CDR1 MGHDK and CDR2 SYGVNS. The CDR3 loop spans 16 amino acids. Losses at the gene ends were 6 bases for V and 5 bases for J; bases not matched to a gene: 10. CDR3 sequence reads: CASSQEGGSNNSPLHF. CDR3 in DNA: TGTGCCAGCAGCCAAGAAGGGGGCAGCAATAATTCACCCCTCCACTTT.

The V gene is TRBV18, the J gene TRBJ2-7, with 7 bases that match TRBD2. V shed 3 bases and J 0 bases; nucleotides not matched to a gene: 8. The CDR3 runs to 16 residues. CDR1 is KGHSH and CDR2 is LQKENI in the germline V gene. The CDR3 DNA reads as TGTGCCAGCTCACCCCTTGCTAGCGGAGCCTCCTACGAGCAGTACTTC. This codes for CASSPLASGASYEQYF.

The chain couples TRBV2 to TRBJ1-4; 7 bases align to TRBD1. V lost 6 bases, J lost 5 bases, and 3 bases stayed unmatched. Germline values: CDR1 SNHLY, CDR2 FYNNEI. This CDR3 region has 13 residues. The CDR3 reads CASRGQSNEKLFF. The DNA for the CDR3 is TGTGCCAGCAGGGGACAGTCAAATGAAAAACTGTTTTTT.

V and J are TRBV7-2 and TRBJ2-3; 8 bases match TRBD2. V lost 7 bases to trimming and J lost 3 bases; unmatched junction nucleotides: 9. Germline V gene data show CDR1 as SGHTA and CDR2 as FQGNSA. This CDR3 spans 15 amino acids. The CDR3 nucleotides are TGTGCCAGCACTGAAAGCGGGGGAAGGACAGATACGCAGTATTTT. Translation gives CASTESGGRTDTQYF.

This chain links TRBV2 with TRBJ2-2, with TRBD2 identical over 10 bases. Germline assignment: CDR1 SNHLY and CDR2 FYNNEI. V trimming: 4 bases; J trimming: 1 base; junction bases outside the gene matches: 0. The CDR3 extends over 15 amino acids. In DNA, the CDR3 is TGTGCCAGCAGTGGACTAGCGGGGAACACCGGGGAGCTGTTTTTT. It translates to CASSGLAGNTGELFF.

The chain couples TRBV19 to TRBJ2-3; TRBD2 agrees at 7 bases. CDR1 is LNHDA, CDR2 SQIVND, per germline (reference sequence). The CDR3 loop spans 15 amino acids. The ends lost 3 bases at V and 1 base at J; junction bases unmatched: 4. The CDR3 is CASSMGGLGTDTQYF. The CDR3 bases are TGTGCCAGTAGTATGGGGGGGTTGGGCACAGATACGCAGTATTTT. Looking up the rest from reference TRBV19 and TRBJ2-3 gives the full variable domain: DGGITQSPKYLFRKEGQNVTLSCEQNLNHDAMYWYRQDPGQGLRLIYYSQIVNDFQKGDIAEGYSVSREKKESFPLTVTSAQKNPTAFYLCASSMGGLGTDTQYFGPGTRLTVL.

The chain recombines TRBV5-5 with TRBJ1-2, with D hard to call. CDR1 SGHKS and CDR2 YYEKEE come from the germline V gene (reference sequence). V was pared by 0 bases and J by 5 bases, with 14 bases between. There are 15 residues in the CDR3. The CDR3 sequence: CASSLVREAEYGYTF. CDR3 nucleotides: TGTGCCAGCAGCTTGGTTCGGGAGGCCGAATATGGCTACACCTTC.

This chain links TRBV6-5 with TRBJ1-5; TRBD1 aligns across 9 bases. CDR1 MNHEY and CDR2 SVGAGI come from the germline V gene. The V segment lost 2 bases and the J segment 7 bases; nucleotides outside the gene matches: 6. This CDR3 spans 15 amino acids. Here the CDR3 DNA reads TGTGCCAGCAGTTACACCCGACAGGGGGGACAGCCCCAGCATTTT. Protein sequence: CASSYTRQGGQPQHF.

The CDR3 is CASSLTRLAGVSNEQFF. The DNA for the CDR3 is TGTGCCAGCAGCTTAACGAGGCTAGCGGGAGTATCCAATGAGCAGTTCTTC. The chain recombines TRBV7-2 with TRBJ2-1; 10 bases map to TRBD2. Germline loops: CDR1 SGHTA, CDR2 FQGNSA. Trimming removed 2 bases from V and 6 bases from J; junction bases left unmatched: 10. The CDR3 contains 17 residues.

This chain links TRBV5-8 with TRBJ2-1; weak D call: TRBD2 (5 bases). V dropped 2 bases and J dropped 14 bases, with 20 bases sitting between them. The CDR3 spans 14 residues. Germline CDR1 SGHTS, CDR2 YDEGEE. The CDR3 loop is CASSFVLGNPREFF. DNA for the CDR3: TGTGCCAGCAGCTTTGTTCTCGGGAATCCCCGGGAGTTCTTC. Full variable domain (rest looked up from reference TRBV5-8 and TRBJ2-1): EAGVTQSPTHLIKTRGQQATLRCSPISGHTSVYWYQQALGLGLQFLLWYDEGEERNRGNFPPRFSGRQFPNYSSELNVNALELEDSALYLCASSFVLGNPREFFGPGTRLTVL.

The chain is built from TRBV4-1 and TRBJ2-1; TRBD2 matches 13 bases. CDR1 and CDR2 from the germline V gene are MGHRA and YSYEKL. This CDR3 spans 15 amino acids. V shed 5 bases and J 6 bases; nucleotides not matched to a gene: 4. CDR3 coding DNA: TGCGCCAGCAGCTTACGACTAGCGGGAGGCAATGAGCAGTTCTTC. It encodes CASSLRLAGGNEQFF.

V gene TRBV29-1 combines with J gene TRBJ1-5; D unresolved. CDR1 and CDR2 from the germline V gene are SQVTM and ANQGSEA. This CDR3 spans 16 amino acids. V was shortened by 1 base and J by 2 bases, with 15 bases between the two germline ends. CDR3 loop: CSVEGWRRVGNQPQHF. CDR3 in DNA: TGCAGCGTTGAAGGATGGAGGAGGGTCGGCAATCAGCCCCAGCATTTT.

The gene calls are TRBV2 and TRBJ1-2; D perhaps matches TRBD1 (5 bases). Trimming removed 6 bases at V and 8 bases at J, with 16 bases between. Germline CDR1 reads SNHLY; CDR2 reads FYNNEI. This CDR3 has 13 amino acids. The CDR3 DNA follows: TGTGCCAGCAGCATCAGGGCCTCCGGGGGCTACACCTTC. Encoded protein: CASSIRASGGYTF.

The CDR3 coding sequence is TGTGCCAGCAGACACATGCGGGCAAAATCCAATGAGCAGTTCTTC. Its translation is CASRHMRAKSNEQFF. The rearrangement links TRBV6-5 to TRBJ2-1, with a possible D match to TRBD2 (5 bases). Germline CDR1 reads MNHEY; CDR2 reads SVGAGI. Trimming shortened V by 6 bases and J by 6 bases, and 18 bases separated the two germline ends. The length of the CDR3 is 15 residues.

This chain links TRBV9 with TRBJ2-1; the match to TRBD2 covers 9 bases. V lost 2 bases to trimming and J lost 8 bases; unmatched junction nucleotides: 14. The CDR3 spans 17 residues. The germline gives CDR1 SGDLS, CDR2 YYNGEE. The CDR3 DNA follows: TGTGCCAGCAGCGTGGCTAGCGGGACCGTCGGGGGGGATGAGCAGTTCTTC. Amino acid sequence: CASSVASGTVGGDEQFF. The variable domain in full, with the rest retrieved from reference TRBV9 and TRBJ2-1, is DSGVTQTPKHLITATGQRVTLRCSPRSGDLSVYWYQQSLDQGLQFLIQYYNGEERAKGNILERFSAQQFPDLHSELNLSSLELGDSALYFCASSVASGTVGGDEQFFGPGTRLTVL.